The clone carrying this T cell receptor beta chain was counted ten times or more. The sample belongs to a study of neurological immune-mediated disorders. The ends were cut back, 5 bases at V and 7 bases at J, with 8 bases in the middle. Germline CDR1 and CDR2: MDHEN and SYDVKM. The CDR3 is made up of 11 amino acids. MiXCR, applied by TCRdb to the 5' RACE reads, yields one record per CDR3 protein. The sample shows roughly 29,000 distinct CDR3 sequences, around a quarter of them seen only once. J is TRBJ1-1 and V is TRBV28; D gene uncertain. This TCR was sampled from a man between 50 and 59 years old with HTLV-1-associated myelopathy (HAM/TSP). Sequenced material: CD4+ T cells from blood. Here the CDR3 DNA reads TGTGCCAGCAGTCGTGACCTTGAAGCTTTCTTT. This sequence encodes CASSRDLEAFF.